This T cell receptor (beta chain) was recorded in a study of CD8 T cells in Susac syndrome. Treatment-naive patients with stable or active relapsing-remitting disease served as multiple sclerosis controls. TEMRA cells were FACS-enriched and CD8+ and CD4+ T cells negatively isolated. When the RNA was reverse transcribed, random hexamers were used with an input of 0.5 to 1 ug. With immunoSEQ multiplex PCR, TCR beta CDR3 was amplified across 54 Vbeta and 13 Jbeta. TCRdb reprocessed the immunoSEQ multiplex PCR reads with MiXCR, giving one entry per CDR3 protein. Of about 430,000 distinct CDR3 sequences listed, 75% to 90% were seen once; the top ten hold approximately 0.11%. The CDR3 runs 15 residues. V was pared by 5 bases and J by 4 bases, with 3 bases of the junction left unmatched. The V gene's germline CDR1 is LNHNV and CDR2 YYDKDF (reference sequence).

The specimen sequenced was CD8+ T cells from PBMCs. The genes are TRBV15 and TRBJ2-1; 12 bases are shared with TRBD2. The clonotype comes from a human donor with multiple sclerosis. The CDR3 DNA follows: TGTGCCACCAGCCTAGCGGGAGGGGGATACAATGAGCAGTTCTTC. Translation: CATSLAGGGYNEQFF.